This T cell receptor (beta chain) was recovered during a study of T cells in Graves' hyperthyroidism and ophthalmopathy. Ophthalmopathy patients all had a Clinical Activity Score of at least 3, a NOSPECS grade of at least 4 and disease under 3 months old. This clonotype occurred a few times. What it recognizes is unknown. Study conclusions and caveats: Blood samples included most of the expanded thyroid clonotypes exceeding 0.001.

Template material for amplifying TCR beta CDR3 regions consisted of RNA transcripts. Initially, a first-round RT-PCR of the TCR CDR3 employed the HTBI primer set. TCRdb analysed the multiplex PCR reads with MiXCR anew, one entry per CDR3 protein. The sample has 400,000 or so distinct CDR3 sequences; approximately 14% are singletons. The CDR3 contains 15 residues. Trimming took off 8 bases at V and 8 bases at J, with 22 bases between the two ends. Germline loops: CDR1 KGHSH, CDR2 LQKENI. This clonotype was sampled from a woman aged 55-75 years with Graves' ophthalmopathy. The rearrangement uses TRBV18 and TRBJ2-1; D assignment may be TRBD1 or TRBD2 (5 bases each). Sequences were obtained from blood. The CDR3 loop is CASPVPPEGSDEQFF. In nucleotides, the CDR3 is TGTGCCAGCCCCGTCCCTCCCGAGGGGAGCGATGAGCAGTTCTTC.